Listed below are T cell receptor beta chains from one sample, sequenced in a study of cytomegalovirus exposure and HLA in healthy donors. Here immunoSEQ multiplex PCR was the method, and the copy in TCRdb shows in-frame clones only, minus some. The table records almost 95,000 clones, 69% of them present only once. Sequencing input: PBMCs. The source is a man between 50 and 59 years old in good health and CMV-seronegative. CDR3s include the opening cysteine and the closing phenylalanine or tryptophan. D genes are given only for firm matches. The size of a clone is reported for some rows only, either as once, few or many, or as a class for expanded clones.

V gene	clone size	D gene	J gene	CDR3 protein	CDR3 DNA
TRBV4-2	few	-	TRBJ1-2	CASSQESRANYGYTF	TGTGCCAGCAGCCAAGAGAGCAGGGCCAACTATGGCTACACCTTC
TRBV2	-	-	TRBJ1-1	CASSVERKAFF	TGTGCCAGCAGTGTGGAGAGGAAAGCTTTCTTT
TRBV2	-	TRBD2	TRBJ2-5	CASSSLHWTGGVYQETQYF	TGTGCCAGCAGCTCACTCCATTGGACGGGAGGGGTTTACCAAGAGACCCAGTACTTC
TRBV11-1	-	TRBD1	TRBJ1-1	CASSYRGLNTEAFF	TGTGCCAGCAGCTACAGGGGGCTGAACACTGAAGCTTTCTTT
TRBV5-4	-	TRBD2	TRBJ2-3	CASSPGTGGSVDTQYF	TGTGCCAGCAGTCCGGGGACCGGCGGGAGTGTGGATACGCAGTATTTT
TRBV5-1	-	TRBD1	TRBJ2-2	CASSRQGETGELFF	TGCGCCAGCAGCCGACAGGGGGAAACCGGGGAGCTGTTTTTT
TRBV5-1	-	-	TRBJ1-2	CASSLVTLNYGYTF	TGCGCCAGCAGCTTGGTGACACTTAACTATGGCTACACCTTC
TRBV30	few	TRBD2	TRBJ2-5	CAWSMGLAGGQETQYF	TGTGCCTGGAGTATGGGACTAGCGGGGGGCCAAGAGACCCAGTACTTC
TRBV15	few	-	TRBJ1-1	CATSRSQGHEAFF	TGTGCCACCAGCAGATCACAGGGTCATGAAGCTTTCTTT
TRBV7-9	-	TRBD1	TRBJ1-1	CASSSRTGNTEAFF	TGTGCCAGCAGCTCCCGGACAGGGAACACTGAAGCTTTCTTT
TRBV11-3	-	-	TRBJ2-1	CASSRSVGEQFF	TGTGCCAGCAGCCGCTCGGTTGGTGAGCAGTTCTTC
TRBV7-9	few	-	TRBJ1-5	CASSNTGTYQPQHF	TGTGCCAGCAGCAATACCGGGACTTATCAGCCCCAGCATTTT
TRBV9	-	-	TRBJ2-1	CASSVGIVYNEQFF	TGTGCCAGCAGCGTAGGTATAGTCTACAATGAGCAGTTCTTC
TRBV5-1	-	-	TRBJ2-3	CASSLEPERADTQYF	TGCGCCAGCAGCTTGGAGCCCGAGAGGGCAGATACGCAGTATTTT
TRBV28	-	-	TRBJ1-5	CASSLGGTSNQPQHF	TGTGCCAGCAGTTTAGGGGGGACTAGCAATCAGCCCCAGCATTTT
TRBV9	-	-	TRBJ2-3	CASSGRGEDTQYF	TGTGCCAGCAGCGGCAGGGGGGAAGATACGCAGTATTTT
TRBV9	few	-	TRBJ1-2	CASSAMGQPGYTF	TGTGCCAGCAGCGCGATGGGACAACCTGGCTACACCTTC
TRBV6-5	-	-	TRBJ2-5	CASSYFPGFQETQYF	TGTGCCAGCAGTTACTTCCCAGGGTTCCAAGAGACCCAGTACTTC
TRBV6-6	few	TRBD1	TRBJ2-5	CASSGTGTGKTQYF	TGTGCCAGCAGTGGGACAGGGACGGGGAAGACCCAGTACTTC
TRBV2	-	-	TRBJ2-7	CASSWEGGLPYEQYF	TGTGCCAGCAGTTGGGAGGGGGGGCTTCCCTACGAGCAGTACTTC
TRBV18	-	-	TRBJ1-1	CASSLSRGANTEAFF	TGTGCCAGCTCACTCTCCAGGGGAGCGAACACTGAAGCTTTCTTT
TRBV11-3	few	TRBD1	TRBJ2-1	CASSLEGTGVYNEQFF	TGTGCCAGCAGCTTAGAAGGAACAGGGGTATACAATGAGCAGTTCTTC